What follows are 19 T cell receptor beta chains derived from one specimen sequenced in a study of T cells after yellow fever vaccination. In TCRdb, the 5' RACE reads were re-called with MiXCR into one record per CDR3 protein. The table has more than 120,000 distinct CDR3 sequences, about 8% seen once; the top ten hold approximately 0.67%. The specimen was CD4+ T cells sorted from PBMCs, collected 5 days after the yellow fever booster vaccination. The receptors originated from a young man who received the YFV17D yellow fever vaccine.

This clonotype was detected only a few times. The gene calls are TRBV10-3 and TRBJ2-7; TRBD2 matches at 10 bases. Germline V gene data show CDR1 as ENHRY and CDR2 as SYGVKD. CDR3 size: 15 residues. J gave up 2 bases and V 6 bases, and 7 bases lay outside the gene matches. Written as DNA, the CDR3 is TGTGCCATCAGCCCGGGACTAGCGATAACCTACGAGCAGTACTTC. Amino acid sequence: CAISPGLAITYEQYF.

This clonotype appeared many times. The rearrangement uses TRBV20-1 and TRBJ2-2; possible D gene TRBD1, 5 bases. V was trimmed by 6 bases and J by 6 bases, leaving 17 bases between them. The CDR3 sequence is 14 residues long. Germline-derived CDR1 and CDR2 are DFQATT and SNEGSKA (reference sequence). The CDR3 DNA sequence: TGCAGTGCCGCGACAGCTGCTATACCCGGGGAGCTGTTTTTT. Its protein product is CSAATAAIPGELFF.

This clonotype showed up just a few times. This may come from a read error, since a much larger clone is one base off. This sequence joins TRBV20-1 and TRBJ2-1, with TRBD2 matching over 10 bases. Per germline, CDR1 DFQATT and CDR2 SNEGSKA (reference sequence). The CDR3 has 16 amino acids. The chain's CDR3 is CCARPFLAGVVNEQFF. CDR3 DNA sequence: TGCTGTGCTAGACCCTTCCTAGCGGGAGTCGTTAATGAGCAGTTCTTC.

This clonotype was recorded many times. This chain uses TRBV9 with TRBJ1-5; 11 nucleotides agree with TRBD1. From germline, CDR1 is SGDLS and CDR2 YYNGEE. This CDR3 is 15 amino acids long. The V segment lost 0 bases and the J segment 5 bases; nucleotides outside the gene matches: 1. CDR3 bases: TGTGCCAGCAGCGTAGGGACAGGGGGCGATCAGCCCCAGCATTTT. Protein sequence: CASSVGTGGDQPQHF.

This clonotype was observed at least ten times. V and J are TRBV5-1 and TRBJ2-7; TRBD2 matches 12 bases. CDR1 is SGHRS and CDR2 is YFSETQ in the germline V gene. The ends lost 4 bases at V and 6 bases at J; junction bases unmatched: 11. CDR3 length: 16 residues. The CDR3 reads CASSPVLAGGPIEQYF. For the CDR3, the DNA is TGCGCCAGCAGCCCCGTTCTAGCGGGAGGGCCGATCGAGCAGTACTTC.

In the case of this clonotype: This may be a read error, as it is one base from a much larger clone. V usage is TRBV18 and J usage is TRBJ2-3, with D possibly being TRBD2 (5 bases). CDR1 and CDR2 from the germline V gene are KGHSH and LQKENI. Trimming left V 8 bases short and J 0 bases short, with 21 bases between. CDR3 size: 17 residues. The CDR3 region is CASATVLASFSTDTQYF. In DNA form, the CDR3 reads TGTGCCAGCGCAACGGTTTTAGCGTCCTTCAGCACAGATACGCAGTATTTT.

This clonotype showed up many times. V usage is TRBV6-2 or TRBV6-3 and J usage is TRBJ2-5; D is unclear. The CDR3 is 12 residues long. The germline CDR1 and CDR2 sequences are MNHEY and SVGEGT. V lost 5 bases, J lost 1 base, and 5 bases lay in between. CDR3 loop: CASSPVQETQYF. CDR3 in DNA: TGTGCCAGCAGTCCAGTCCAAGAGACCCAGTACTTC.

This clonotype was seen just once. A read error may account for a junction end that differs from germline. CDR3 bases: TGTGTCAGCAGCTTAGACGAGCAGTACTTC. It specifies CVSSLDEQYF. This chain links TRBV7-9 with TRBJ2-7; D is unclear. Germline V gene data show CDR1 as SEHNR and CDR2 as FQNEAQ (reference sequence). The length of the CDR3 is 10 residues.

At least ten counts were recorded for this clonotype. The chain carries TRBV7-2 and TRBJ2-1; D not certain. Germline lookup yields CDR1 SGHTA and CDR2 FQGNSA. V was cut by 4 bases and J by 6 bases, with 13 bases left in between. The CDR3 is made up of 14 amino acids. Here the CDR3 DNA reads TGTGCCAGCAGCTCCCAGACCCAAGCCAATGAGCAGTTCTTC. Amino acids: CASSSQTQANEQFF.

This sequence joins TRBV30 and TRBJ1-4; unclear D gene. CDR1 and CDR2 from the germline V gene are GTSNPN and SVGIG (reference sequence). The germline V and J ends were trimmed by 4 bases and 5 bases, with 11 bases remaining between them. This CDR3 has 13 residues. CDR3 DNA: TGTGCCTGGAATCTGGCAGTAAATGAAAAACTGTTTTTT. This encodes CAWNLAVNEKLFF.

This clonotype was seen ten or more times. This chain uses TRBV5-1 with TRBJ2-1, with unresolved D. V lost 4 bases to trimming and J lost 0 bases, with 11 bases between them. The length of the CDR3 is 15 residues. Germline V gives CDR1 SGHRS, CDR2 YFSETQ. CDR3 nucleotides: TGCGCCAGCAGCATCGACTTGAGCTCCTACAATGAGCAGTTCTTC. It specifies CASSIDLSSYNEQFF.

This clonotype was seen repeatedly, ten times or more. The chain couples TRBV25-1 to TRBJ2-7; 8 bases are a match to TRBD2. The ends lost 8 bases at V and 5 bases at J; junction bases unmatched: 14. The CDR3 consists of 15 residues. Germline values: CDR1 MGHDK, CDR2 SYGVNS. The CDR3 reads CASASGSGSGNEQYF. As DNA, the CDR3 is TGTGCCAGCGCATCCGGAAGCGGGAGCGGTAACGAGCAGTACTTC.

There are many counts of this clonotype. This chain connects TRBV18 to TRBJ2-1, with a tentative D call TRBD2 (6 bases). CDR1 is KGHSH, CDR2 LQKENI, per germline. The CDR3 is 13 residues long. V was pared by 4 bases and J by 2 bases, with 6 bases between. For the CDR3, the DNA is TGTGCCAGCTCACGGGGGGCCTACAATGAGCAGTTCTTC. Its translation: CASSRGAYNEQFF. Full variable domain (rest looked up from reference TRBV18 and TRBJ2-1): NAGVMQNPRHLVRRRGQEARLRCSPMKGHSHVYWYRQLPEEGLKFMVYLQKENIIDESGMPKERFSAEFPKEGPSILRIQQVVRGDSAAYFCASSRGAYNEQFFGPGTRLTVL.

This clonotype was counted only a few times. This sequence joins TRBV20-1 and TRBJ2-5; 9 bases fit TRBD1. Trimming took 0 bases from V and 3 from J; bases not matched to a gene: 5. Germline loops: CDR1 DFQATT, CDR2 SNEGSKA (reference sequence). CDR3 size: 15 residues. CDR3 DNA: TGCAGTGCTAGAGATCCGGGACAGGGTGAAGAGACCCAGTACTTC. Translating it yields CSARDPGQGEETQYF.

In its sample, this clonotype was seen many times. The V call is TRBV5-1, the J call TRBJ2-7; 7 bases align to TRBD1. Germline V gene data show CDR1 as SGHRS and CDR2 as YFSETQ. This CDR3 is built from 13 residues. Trimming took 4 bases from V and 4 from J; bases not matched to a gene: 5. In nucleotides, the CDR3 is TGCGCCAGCAGCATAGGACAGGAGTACGAGCAGTACTTC. This translates into CASSIGQEYEQYF.

This clonotype was seen many times. J is TRBJ1-5 and V is TRBV2, with TRBD1 matching 9 bases. The germline V gene has CDR1 SNHLY and CDR2 FYNNEI. The junction had 7 bases not matched to a gene; V was cut back by 0 bases and J by 7 bases. The CDR3 loop spans 16 amino acids. The CDR3 reads CASSEATGGIAQPQHF. The DNA of the CDR3 is TGTGCCAGCAGTGAAGCGACAGGGGGGATCGCCCAGCCCCAGCATTTT.

The table lists this clonotype with many counts. The chain has TRBV6-5 and TRBJ2-5; D uncertain. This CDR3 region has 13 residues. The V gene lost 6 bases and the J gene lost 4 bases, with 12 bases spanning the gap. Germline V gives CDR1 MNHEY, CDR2 SVGAGI. The CDR3 DNA reads TGTGCCAGCAGGCATACCCCGCGAGAGACCCAGTACTTC. Translated: CASRHTPRETQYF.

This clonotype showed up many times. V usage is TRBV24-1 and J usage is TRBJ2-7; D is unresolved. V gave up 6 bases and J gave up 2 bases, with 13 bases separating them. The CDR3 has 14 residues. Germline CDR1 is KGHDR and CDR2 is SFDVKD. The CDR3 nucleotides read TGTGCCACCAGTTCCCGGCGTAAGACCTACGAGCAGTACTTC. The encoded protein is CATSSRRKTYEQYF.

This clonotype was seen repeatedly, ten times or more. The J gene is TRBJ1-1, the V gene TRBV7-3; D gene uncertain. From germline, CDR1 is SGHTA and CDR2 FQGTGA. V lost 0 bases, J lost 6 bases, and 8 bases lay in between. CDR3 length: 13 residues. DNA of the CDR3: TGTGCCAGCAGCTTAACCCCGCCTTCTGAAGCTTTCTTT. Translating it yields CASSLTPPSEAFF.